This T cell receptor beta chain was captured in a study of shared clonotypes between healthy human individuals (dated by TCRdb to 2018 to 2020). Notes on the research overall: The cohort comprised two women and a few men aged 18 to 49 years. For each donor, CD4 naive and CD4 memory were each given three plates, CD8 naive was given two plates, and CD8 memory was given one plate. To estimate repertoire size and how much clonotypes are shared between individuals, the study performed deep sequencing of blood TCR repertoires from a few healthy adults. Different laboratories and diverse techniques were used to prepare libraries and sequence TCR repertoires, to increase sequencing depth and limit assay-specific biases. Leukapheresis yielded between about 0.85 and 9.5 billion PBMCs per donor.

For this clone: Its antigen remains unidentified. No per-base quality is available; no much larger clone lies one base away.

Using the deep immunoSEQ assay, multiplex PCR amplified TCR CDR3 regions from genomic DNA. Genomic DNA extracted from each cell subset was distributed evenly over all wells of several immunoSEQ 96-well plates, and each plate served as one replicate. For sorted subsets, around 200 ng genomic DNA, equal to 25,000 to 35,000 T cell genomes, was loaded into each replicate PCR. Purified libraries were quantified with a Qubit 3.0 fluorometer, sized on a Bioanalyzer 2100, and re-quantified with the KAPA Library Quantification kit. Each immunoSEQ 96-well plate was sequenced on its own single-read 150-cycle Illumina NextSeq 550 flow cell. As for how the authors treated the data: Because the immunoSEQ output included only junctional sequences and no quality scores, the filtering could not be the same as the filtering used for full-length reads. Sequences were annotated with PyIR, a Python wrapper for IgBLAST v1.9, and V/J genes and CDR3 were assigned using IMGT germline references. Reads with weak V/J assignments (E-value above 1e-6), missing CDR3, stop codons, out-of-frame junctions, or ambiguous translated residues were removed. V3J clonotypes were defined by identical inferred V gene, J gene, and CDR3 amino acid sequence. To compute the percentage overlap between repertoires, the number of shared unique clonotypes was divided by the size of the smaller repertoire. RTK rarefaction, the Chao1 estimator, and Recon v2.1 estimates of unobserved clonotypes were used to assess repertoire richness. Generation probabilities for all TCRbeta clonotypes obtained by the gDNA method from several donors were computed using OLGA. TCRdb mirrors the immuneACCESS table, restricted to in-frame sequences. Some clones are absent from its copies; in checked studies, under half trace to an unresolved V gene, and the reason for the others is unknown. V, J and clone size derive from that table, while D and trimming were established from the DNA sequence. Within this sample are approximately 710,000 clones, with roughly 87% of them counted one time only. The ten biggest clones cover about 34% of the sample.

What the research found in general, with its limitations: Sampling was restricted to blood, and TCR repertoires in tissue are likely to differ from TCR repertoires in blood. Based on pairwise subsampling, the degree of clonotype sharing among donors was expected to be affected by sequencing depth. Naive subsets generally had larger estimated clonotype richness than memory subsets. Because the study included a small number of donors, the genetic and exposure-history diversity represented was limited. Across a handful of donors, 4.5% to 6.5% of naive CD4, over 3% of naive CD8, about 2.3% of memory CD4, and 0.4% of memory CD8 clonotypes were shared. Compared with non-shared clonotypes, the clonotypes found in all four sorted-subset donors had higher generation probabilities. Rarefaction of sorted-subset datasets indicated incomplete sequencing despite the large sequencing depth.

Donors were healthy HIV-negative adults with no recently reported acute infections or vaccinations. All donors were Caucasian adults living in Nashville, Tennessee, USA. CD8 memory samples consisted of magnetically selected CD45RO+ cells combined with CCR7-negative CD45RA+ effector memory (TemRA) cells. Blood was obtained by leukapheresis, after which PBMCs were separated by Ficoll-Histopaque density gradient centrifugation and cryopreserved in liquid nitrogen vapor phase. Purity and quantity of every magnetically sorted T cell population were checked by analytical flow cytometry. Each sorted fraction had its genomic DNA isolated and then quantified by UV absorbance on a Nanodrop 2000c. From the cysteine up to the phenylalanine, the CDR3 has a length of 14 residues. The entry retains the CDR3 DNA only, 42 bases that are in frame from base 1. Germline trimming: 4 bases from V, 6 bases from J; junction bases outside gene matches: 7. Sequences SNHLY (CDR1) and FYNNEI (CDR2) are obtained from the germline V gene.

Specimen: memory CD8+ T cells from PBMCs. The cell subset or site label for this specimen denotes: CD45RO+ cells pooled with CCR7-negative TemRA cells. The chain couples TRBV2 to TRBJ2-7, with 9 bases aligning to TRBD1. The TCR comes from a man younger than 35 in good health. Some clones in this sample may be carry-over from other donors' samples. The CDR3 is CASSGRTGDAEQYF. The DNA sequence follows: TGTGCCAGCAGTGGTCGGACAGGGGACGCCGAGCAGTACTTC.